This T cell receptor beta chain comes out of a study of blood T cells in healthy people across ages (dated by TCRdb to the mid-2010s). Regarding the complete study: In model experiments, roughly one uniquely barcoded TCR beta cDNA molecule per two T cells was captured by template switching. Age-related changes in TCR beta repertoire diversity were measured in the study by deep sequencing normalized with unique cDNA molecular identifiers. The donors were split into four age groups: young (average approximately 16 years), middle-aged (about 40), aged (over 55) and long-lived (about 74). Donors of different ages were randomly distributed across sequencing lanes to avoid experimental bias. For two donors (one aged 18 to 29 and one aged 80 or older), the study analyzed two additional independent replicas of 1 million unique cDNA reads from the same blood draw.

The donors were 40 or so Caucasian individuals from Russia, aged roughly 6 to 100 years, who were systemically healthy. Roughly 11 milliliters of peripheral blood were drawn from each donor into EDTA-treated Vacutainer tubes. Ficoll-Paque density-gradient centrifugation was used to isolate PBMCs, with at least 6 million per sample. Total RNA, at least 5.5 micrograms per sample, was extracted from PBMCs with Trizol reagent. For every donor, flow cytometry on a PBMC aliquot measured the percentage of naive CD45RAhigh/CD27high T cells. Library method: 5' RACE. Sequencing was carried out with an Illumina HiSeq 2500. A second roughly 7 to 11 cycle PCR used a sample-barcoded 5' primer and a J-beta primer mix. A template-switch 5' adaptor carrying 12 random nucleotides introduced a unique molecular identifier onto each TCR beta cDNA molecule. Each sample yielded at least 2.5 million CDR3-containing paired-end reads. All of the RNA was converted into first-strand cDNA using the Mint cDNA synthesis kit, with a TRBC-specific oligonucleotide serving as the primer. Following uracil-DNA glycosylase treatment, a first 18-cycle PCR with universal primers M1SS and BC2_uni_R was performed on all cDNA. The authors' analysis ran thus. Normalization of each sample was performed by random selection of 1 million high-quality reads, each carrying a distinct molecular identifier. Instead of being binned into consensus sequences, reads with shared molecular identifiers were discarded. CDR3 identification, clonotype clustering and error correction used MiTCR with a Q25 quality threshold and the strictest error-elimination algorithm. A nonparametric unseen species model with Euler transformation was used to estimate lower-bound total TCR beta diversity. TCRdb ran its own pipeline on the public reads, namely fastp trimming at Q25 and MiXCR clone calling, and kept in-frame beta chains. Rows with a matching CDR3 protein are joined into one entry that keeps the most common DNA and genes. The V and J calls were not made by the authors but by TCRdb's processing. This sample holds roughly 680,000 distinct CDR3 sequences; more than 45% were observed only once. The ten largest account for approximately 13% of the sample.

Counted from cysteine to phenylalanine, this CDR3 has 12 amino acids. The only DNA kept is the CDR3, 36 bases in frame from the first base. The germline V gene (reference sequence) supplies CDR1 DFQATT and CDR2 SNEGSKA. V lost 6 bases and J lost 4 bases, and the count of bases not matched to a germline gene is 4. Comment on this clonotype: The antigen it binds to is not known. No clone much larger than this one lies a single base away; base qualities are absent.

Results the study describes overall, beyond this receptor: A strong correlation was found between observed TCR beta diversity and the percentage of naive T cells measured by flow cytometry. Because donor CMV infection status was unknown, age-related changes in expanded clonotypes were potentially confounded. Observed TCR beta diversity per million T cells fell roughly linearly with age, and a significant reduction was already apparent by age approximately 41. Since profiling was done on bulk unsorted PBMCs, naive and antigen-experienced compartments could not be conclusively compared. Compared with the aged group, the long-lived group had more naive CD4+ T cells, fewer expanded clones and increased TCR diversity, suggesting age selection. Estimates of total diversity from one million sequenced T cells were regarded as lower bounds and underestimates.

In this chain, TRBV20-1 is recombined with TRBJ1-2; TRBD1 fits 8 bases in the junction. The TCR sequence derives from a woman older than 75 in good health. The sequencing sample was made of blood. The CDR3 protein is CSAPDRGYGYTF. The nucleotide sequence reads as follows: TGCAGTGCCCCCGACAGGGGCTATGGCTACACCTTC.